This is a list of T cell receptor beta chains from one sample in a study of blood T cell repertoires in COVID-19. Profiled with immunoSEQ multiplex PCR; TCRdb holds only in-frame clones, not every one. The table shows about 67,000 clones, with over 70% occurring only once. Specimen: peripheral blood. The source of these receptors is a man over 45 with active COVID-19. CDR3s include the opening cysteine and the closing phenylalanine or tryptophan. The order of the fields is clone size, V gene, D gene, J gene, CDR3 DNA, CDR3 protein. D genes are given only for firm matches. Rows give clone size only sometimes, using once, few, many, or a class for an expanded clone.

abundance: .; v_gene: TRBV6-5; d_gene: TRBD1; j_gene: TRBJ2-7; CDR3nt: TGTGCCAGCAGTCGAGGACAGGGCGCCCTACGGGAGCAGTACTTC; CDR3aa: CASSRGQGALREQYF
abundance: .; v_gene: TRBV6-5; d_gene: .; j_gene: TRBJ1-5; CDR3nt: TGTGCCAGCAGTTACTCGACTCACGGACATTTT; CDR3aa: CASSYSTHGHF
abundance: .; v_gene: TRBV7-9; d_gene: TRBD2; j_gene: TRBJ2-1; CDR3nt: TGTGCCAGCAGTCAAATAGGGGAGGGTGAGCAGTTCTTC; CDR3aa: CASSQIGEGEQFF
abundance: .; v_gene: TRBV5-6; d_gene: .; j_gene: TRBJ2-7; CDR3nt: TGTGCCAGCAGCTGGAGGAGCGGCGAGCAGTACTTC; CDR3aa: CASSWRSGEQYF
abundance: .; v_gene: TRBV7-9; d_gene: TRBD2; j_gene: TRBJ2-7; CDR3nt: TGTGCCAGCAGCTTAAGCGGGAGAATCTCCTACGAGCAGTACTTC; CDR3aa: CASSLSGRISYEQYF
abundance: .; v_gene: TRBV5-1; d_gene: .; j_gene: TRBJ2-7; CDR3nt: TGCGCCAGCAGCTTGGGCGGGAACTCTTACGAGCAGTACTTC; CDR3aa: CASSLGGNSYEQYF
abundance: .; v_gene: TRBV19; d_gene: .; j_gene: TRBJ2-3; CDR3nt: TGTGCCAGTTCAAGTCGGAGAAGCACAGATACGCAGTATTTT; CDR3aa: CASSSRRSTDTQYF
abundance: once; v_gene: TRBV10-3; d_gene: .; j_gene: TRBJ2-1; CDR3nt: TGTGCCATCAGTGAAAACACCGGGAGACTGAACAATGAGCAGTTCTTC; CDR3aa: CAISENTGRLNNEQFF
abundance: .; v_gene: TRBV6-6; d_gene: TRBD2; j_gene: TRBJ2-5; CDR3nt: TGTGCCAGCAGTGCCCCCGGCGGGGGTGAGAGCCAGTACTTC; CDR3aa: CASSAPGGGESQYF
abundance: .; v_gene: TRBV6-6; d_gene: .; j_gene: TRBJ2-7; CDR3nt: TGTGCCAGCAGTAAATCGGCCGGGGCGGGGACCTACGAGCAGTACTTC; CDR3aa: CASSKSAGAGTYEQYF
abundance: .; v_gene: TRBV27; d_gene: TRBD1; j_gene: TRBJ1-2; CDR3nt: TGTGCCAGCAGTTTTCTGCCGGGACAGGGGCCGGGCGGCTACACCTTC; CDR3aa: CASSFLPGQGPGGYTF
abundance: .; v_gene: TRBV6-4; d_gene: TRBD1; j_gene: TRBJ1-2; CDR3nt: TGTGCCAGCAGTGACTCTGGCAGGGGGCTCGATGGCTACACCTTC; CDR3aa: CASSDSGRGLDGYTF
abundance: .; v_gene: TRBV19; d_gene: TRBD2; j_gene: TRBJ2-1; CDR3nt: TGTGCCAGTACCGGGGCTAGCGGAAAGTCCTACAATGAGCAGTTCTTC; CDR3aa: CASTGASGKSYNEQFF
abundance: once; v_gene: TRBV4-3; d_gene: .; j_gene: TRBJ2-1; CDR3nt: TGCGCCAGCAGCCCATCTGTGTCGGCTAGCGTTAACAATGAGCAGTTCTTC; CDR3aa: CASSPSVSASVNNEQFF
abundance: .; v_gene: TRBV5-1; d_gene: TRBD1; j_gene: TRBJ2-7; CDR3nt: TGCGCCAGCAGCTTGGAGGGGACAGGAAACTACGAGCAGTACTTC; CDR3aa: CASSLEGTGNYEQYF
abundance: .; v_gene: TRBV13; d_gene: .; j_gene: TRBJ1-3; CDR3nt: TGTGCCAGCAGCAACTCTAGGCAGTCTGGAAACACCATATATTTT; CDR3aa: CASSNSRQSGNTIYF
abundance: .; v_gene: TRBV6-6; d_gene: TRBD2; j_gene: TRBJ2-2; CDR3nt: TGTGCCAGCAGTTACGGCAGGACTAGGAACACCGGGGAGCTGTTTTTT; CDR3aa: CASSYGRTRNTGELFF